Below are 10 T cell receptor beta chains sequenced from a single sample in a study of blood T cell repertoires in COVID-19. Only in-frame clones appear in the TCRdb table, and some are missing; sequencing was by immunoSEQ multiplex PCR. The sample has around 220,000 clones; around 80% are singletons. Sequencing was performed on peripheral blood. Receptors originate from a human donor in a cohort sampled during active COVID-19.

This clone was counted a single time. V gene TRBV4-2 combines with J gene TRBJ2-7, with TRBD2 matching 8 bases. The J segment lost 3 bases and the V segment lost 0 bases, leaving 4 bases of the junction unmatched. Germline loops: CDR1 LGHNA, CDR2 YNFKEQ. The CDR3 sequence is 15 residues long. The CDR3 DNA follows: TGTGCCAGCAGCCAAGATCGGCGGGGGGTCTACGAGCAGTACTTC. Translation gives CASSQDRRGVYEQYF.

This chain links TRBV28 with TRBJ2-3; 9 nucleotides agree with TRBD1. Germline V CDR1 and CDR2: MDHEN, SYDVKM. There are 14 residues in the CDR3. V was pared by 8 bases and J by 2 bases, with 5 bases of the junction left unmatched. The CDR3 loop reads CASYWTGATDTQYF. The CDR3 coding sequence is TGTGCCAGCTACTGGACAGGGGCCACAGATACGCAGTATTTT.

The V gene is TRBV5-4, the J gene TRBJ2-3, with 8 bases lining up with TRBD2. The CDR3 consists of 14 residues. The germline V gene encodes CDR1 SGHNT and CDR2 YYREEE (reference sequence). Trimming removed 4 bases from V and 5 bases from J; junction bases left unmatched: 6. The CDR3 loop reads CASSPIAGQDTQYF. CDR3 sequence (DNA): TGTGCCAGCAGCCCGATAGCGGGACAAGATACGCAGTATTTT.

This clone has only one observation. The V call is TRBV29-1, the J call TRBJ2-5; D may be TRBD2 (6 bases). Germline values: CDR1 SQVTM, CDR2 ANQGSEA. The V end was cut by 0 bases, the J end by 5 bases, with 13 bases between. This CDR3 is built from 14 residues. CDR3 sequence: CSVEDSTGRETQYF. CDR3 nucleotide sequence: TGCAGCGTTGAAGATTCCACGGGGAGGGAGACCCAGTACTTC.

This clone was found once. V and J are TRBV19 and TRBJ2-3; perhaps TRBD1 as D (6 bases). The V gene's germline CDR1 is LNHDA and CDR2 SQIVND (reference sequence). V dropped 8 bases and J dropped 1 base, with 22 bases sitting between them. The CDR3 is 17 amino acids. This CDR3 reads CASGAFWGQGGTDTQYF. The CDR3 nucleotides are TGTGCCAGTGGGGCTTTCTGGGGGCAGGGCGGCACAGATACGCAGTATTTT.

This clone has ten or more counts. The rearrangement joins TRBV30 to TRBJ1-1; D not resolved. The V gene's germline CDR1 is GTSNPN and CDR2 SVGIG (reference sequence). Between the trimmed V and J ends, which lost 2 bases and 0 bases, there was a span of 4 bases. CDR3 length: 12 amino acids. The CDR3 sequence is CAWSQVNTEAFF. In DNA, the CDR3 is TGTGCCTGGAGTCAGGTGAACACTGAAGCTTTCTTT.

This clone was seen a handful of times. The rearrangement uses TRBV5-1 and TRBJ2-1, with 10 bases aligning to TRBD2. V lost 0 bases, J lost 5 bases, and 5 bases stayed unmatched. Germline V gives CDR1 SGHRS, CDR2 YFSETQ. There are 16 residues in the CDR3. DNA of the CDR3: TGCGCCAGCAGCTTGGCGGCTAGCGGGAGCCACAATGAGCAGTTCTTC. Translating gives CASSLAASGSHNEQFF.

Within the sample, this clone is medium-sized. Different DNA sequences within this sample yield the same CDR3. This chain links TRBV9 with TRBJ2-1; no firm D call. Germline assignment: CDR1 SGDLS and CDR2 YYNGEE. V dropped 0 bases and J dropped 5 bases, with 3 bases sitting between them. This CDR3 region has 12 residues. DNA of the CDR3: TGTGCCAGCAGCGTAGCGGACAATGAGCAGTTCTTC. Translated: CASSVADNEQFF.

The chain carries TRBV19 and TRBJ1-2; D perhaps matches TRBD1 (5 bases). V lost 5 bases and J 4 bases, leaving 8 bases between the germline ends. Germline V gene sequence: CDR1 LNHDA, CDR2 SQIVND (reference sequence). The CDR3 covers 12 residues. CDR3 nucleotide sequence: TGTGCCAGTAGTCCCGGGGGCTATGGCTACACCTTC. Encoded protein: CASSPGGYGYTF.

This chain joins TRBV4-3 and TRBJ1-2; D is unresolved. Trimming took off 0 bases at V and 2 bases at J, with 10 bases between the two ends. Per germline, CDR1 LGHNA and CDR2 YSLEER. The CDR3 runs to 15 residues. The CDR3 coding sequence is TGCGCCAGCAGCCAAGACGTGGCCCCGAACTATGGCTACACCTTC. Translated, it gives CASSQDVAPNYGYTF.